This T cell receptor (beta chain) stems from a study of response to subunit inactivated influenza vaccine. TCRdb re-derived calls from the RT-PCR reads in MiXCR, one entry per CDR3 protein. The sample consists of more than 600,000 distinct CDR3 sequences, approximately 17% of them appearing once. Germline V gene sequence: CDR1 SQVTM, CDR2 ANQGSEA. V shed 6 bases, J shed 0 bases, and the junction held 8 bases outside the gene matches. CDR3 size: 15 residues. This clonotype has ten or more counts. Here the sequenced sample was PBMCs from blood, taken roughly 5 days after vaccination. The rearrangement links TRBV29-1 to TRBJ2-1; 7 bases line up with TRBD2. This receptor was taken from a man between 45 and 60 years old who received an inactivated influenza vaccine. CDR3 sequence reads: CSVTGGSVSYNEQFF. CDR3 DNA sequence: TGCAGCGTCACAGGCGGGAGTGTCTCCTACAATGAGCAGTTCTTC.